The 10 T cell receptor beta chains below come from one sample, sequenced in a study of monozygotic twins with cystic fibrosis. TCRdb's table, derived via immunoSEQ multiplex PCR, lists solely in-frame clones and lacks some. Altogether around 34,000 clones are present, under 95% being singletons, with the ten largest covering approximately 1%. Sequenced input: blood. The source of these receptors is a girl aged 2 to 9 with cystic fibrosis.

J is TRBJ2-1 and V is TRBV14; no firm D call. Per the germline V gene, CDR1 is SGHDN and CDR2 is FVKESK. Trimming removed 4 bases at V and 5 bases at J, with 9 bases between. CDR3 length equals 13 residues. CDR3 protein: CASSRSNDNEQFF. Here the CDR3 DNA reads TGTGCCAGCAGCCGTAGTAACGACAATGAGCAGTTCTTC.

The chain combines TRBV20-1 with TRBJ2-7; D not resolved. The CDR3 length is 11 residues. Germline V gene lookup returns CDR1 DFQATT and CDR2 SNEGSKA (reference sequence). V lost 3 bases and J 6 bases, leaving 9 bases between the germline ends. Written as DNA, the CDR3 is TGCAGTGCTAGTGGAAGGGCCGAGCAGTACTTC. Amino acids: CSASGRAEQYF.

The chain couples TRBV9 to TRBJ1-2; 11 bases match TRBD1. Germline-derived CDR1 and CDR2 are SGDLS and YYNGEE. J was trimmed by 4 bases and V by 4 bases; bases with no gene match: 6. The CDR3 covers 15 residues. CDR3 DNA sequence: TGTGCCAGCAGCCTTGTCGGACAGGGGGCCTATGGCTACACCTTC. Translating it yields CASSLVGQGAYGYTF.

The chain couples TRBV5-1 to TRBJ1-2; a possible D gene is TRBD1 (6 bases). Deletions cut 0 bases from V and 3 bases from J, with 6 bases between. The CDR3 consists of 13 residues. CDR1 is SGHRS and CDR2 is YFSETQ in the germline V gene. The CDR3 reads CASSLEGDYGYTF. In DNA form, the CDR3 reads TGCGCCAGCAGCTTGGAGGGGGACTATGGCTACACCTTC. Full variable domain (remainder filled in from reference TRBV5-1 and TRBJ1-2): KAGVTQTPRYLIKTRGQQVTLSCSPISGHRSVSWYQQTPGQGLQFLFEYFSETQRNKGNFPGRFSGRQFSNSRSEMNVSTLELGDSALYLCASSLEGDYGYTFGSGTRLTVV.

The chain couples TRBV15 to TRBJ2-7, with TRBD2 matching 7 bases. Germline CDR1 and CDR2: LNHNV and YYDKDF (reference sequence). The trim removed 1 base at V and 6 bases at J, leaving 9 bases unmatched. The CDR3 has 15 residues. The CDR3 protein is CATSRGREGGGEQYF. For the CDR3, the DNA is TGTGCCACCAGCAGAGGGAGAGAGGGCGGGGGCGAGCAGTACTTC.

This sequence joins TRBV29-1 and TRBJ2-3; 8 positions agree with TRBD2. J gave up 3 bases and V 5 bases, and 10 bases lay outside the gene matches. This CDR3 contains 15 residues. The germline V gene has CDR1 SQVTM and CDR2 ANQGSEA. The CDR3, as DNA: TGCAGCGTTTTGGCCAGCGGGAGTCGGACAGATACGCAGTATTTT. This encodes CSVLASGSRTDTQYF.

This clone was recorded only once. The rearrangement uses TRBV30 and TRBJ2-1; TRBD2 agrees at 7 bases. Germline values: CDR1 GTSNPN, CDR2 SVGIG (reference sequence). The CDR3 runs to 15 residues. With V trimmed by 3 bases and J by 0 bases, 5 bases remained unmatched. The CDR3 is CAWSSGASSYNEQFF. The CDR3 nucleotides read TGTGCCTGGAGCAGCGGGGCAAGCTCCTACAATGAGCAGTTCTTC.

J is TRBJ1-5 and V is TRBV2, with a tentative D call TRBD1 (6 bases). CDR1 SNHLY and CDR2 FYNNEI come from the germline V gene. Trimming pared 2 bases from V and 7 bases from J, leaving 12 bases between. This CDR3 has 14 amino acids. The CDR3: CASSEWGAGQPQHF. The CDR3 DNA reads as TGTGCCAGCAGTGAATGGGGGGCGGGCCAGCCCCAGCATTTT.

This chain connects TRBV12-5 to TRBJ2-7; TRBD2 aligns across 10 bases. V dropped 0 bases and J dropped 4; count of bases not matched to a gene: 9. CDR3 length: 17 amino acids. Germline V CDR1 and CDR2: LGHNT, FRNRAP. The CDR3 nucleotides read TGTGCTAGTGGTTTGGTAGTCGGATTAGCGGGGGGTTACGAGCAGTACTTC. Translated: CASGLVVGLAGGYEQYF.

The genes are TRBV2 and TRBJ1-6; D is possibly TRBD1 (6 bases). The CDR3 is made up of 14 amino acids. V dropped 9 bases and J dropped 7 bases, with 16 bases sitting between them. Germline-derived CDR1 and CDR2 are SNHLY and FYNNEI. The CDR3 DNA follows: TGTGCCAGGGGGCCCTCGGGGGGCAATTCACCCCTCCACTTT. It is translated as CARGPSGGNSPLHF.